This note documents a single T cell receptor beta chain sequence. There is no known antigen for this receptor. One base away there is no much larger clone; base qualities are not given. In the germline V gene (reference sequence), CDR1 corresponds to SEHNR and CDR2 to FQNEAQ. The CDR3 runs 12 amino acids, cysteine and phenylalanine included. The retained sequence is limited to the CDR3, 36 bases, with the frame set at the first base. The junction carries 8 bases between V and J, which are trimmed by 3 bases and 6 bases respectively. The study profiled bulk TCR beta-chain repertoires in matched peripheral blood, tumor and adjacent normal breast tissue taken from about 16 patients with early-stage breast cancer. Before surgery, whole blood (roughly 5-10 mL) was collected into EDTA tubes and processed within 2 hours. Peripheral blood mononuclear cells were isolated by Ficoll-Paque centrifugation in SepMate-50 tubes. PBMCs were cryopreserved in 90% FBS with roughly 10% DMSO in aliquots of roughly 1.8 to 4 million cells and stored in liquid nitrogen. Genomic DNA was extracted with the Qiagen AllPrep DNA/RNA Mini kit.

The data are from a study of early stage breast cancer tumors (dated by TCRdb to 2017 to 2019). Regarding the research as a whole: Of the 16 invasive breast tumors, some twelve were found to be estrogen receptor-positive, progesterone receptor-positive and HER2-negative. Across all samples, over 2,000,000 templates representing 1 million or so unique clonotypes were detected. Of the approximately 12 ER+/PR+/HER2- tumors, eight were classified as invasive ductal carcinomas and four as invasive lobular carcinomas. On average, each sample got 7.5 to 10-fold read coverage.

Study-wide conclusions, independent of this receptor: Greater similarity was observed between blood and normal breast repertoires than between blood and tumor repertoires, and tumor was distinguished from normal in about 85% of the 16 patients when each tissue was compared with blood. Compared with adjacent normal breast tissue, tumors had around 2.6-fold higher T cell density and higher clonality. The small cohort size prevented analysis by tumor subtype. Chain pairing and functional markers such as CD4, CD8 and FOXP3 were missed by bulk genomic DNA sequencing of unsorted cells. Enriched TCRB sequences shared across patients were mostly commonly generated sequences, unlikely to play an important role in the tumor microenvironment.

Each sample was amplified as two independent genomic DNA replicates: around 0.45 ug for blood and approximately 1.5 ug for tumor or normal breast. TCRB sequencing of genomic DNA was carried out with the ImmunoSeq Intro kit according to the manufacturer's instructions. The multiplex PCR ran for 30 to 40 cycles using proprietary primers and spike-in control sequences for absolute quantification. Single-end 150-bp reads were used to sequence an 87-bp fragment spanning the CDR3 plus the flanking V and J genes. Seven samples, with two replicates for each sample, were multiplexed per lane of an Illumina MiSeq using version 3.0 chemistry. The published analysis was carried out like this. The vendor's proprietary pipeline processed the raw data and merged both replicates into a single result for each sample. A clonotype was defined as productive rearrangements that share the same V-gene family, CDR3 amino acid sequence and J-gene segment. To compute clonality, the normalized Shannon entropy (Pielou evenness) of TCRB abundances was subtracted from 1. T cell density was estimated as total templates divided by the number of input cells, with the number of input cells inferred from the DNA input amount. Total repertoire diversity and clonality were estimated with Recon using default parameters. A clonotype counted as tumor-enriched if its abundance in tumor exceeded 0.1% and was at least 32-fold higher than its abundance in normal breast. In TCRdb, the immuneACCESS table is reduced to in-frame sequences with V and J assigned. These tables do not hold every clone; where another copy was compared, an unresolved V gene accounts for under half, and the others remain unexplained. The DNA gave D and trimming, while V, J and clone size come from that table. Present in this sample are roughly 30,000 clones, around three quarters of which were seen just once. The ten largest clones capture about 13% of the sample.

Source material: blood. The receptor was derived from a person in their 60s with breast cancer. In this chain, TRBV7-9 is recombined with TRBJ1-1; too little of a D gene remains to name it. The bases are TGTGCCAGCAGCTTCGGTGTCCCTGAAGCTTTCTTT. It codes for CASSFGVPEAFF.